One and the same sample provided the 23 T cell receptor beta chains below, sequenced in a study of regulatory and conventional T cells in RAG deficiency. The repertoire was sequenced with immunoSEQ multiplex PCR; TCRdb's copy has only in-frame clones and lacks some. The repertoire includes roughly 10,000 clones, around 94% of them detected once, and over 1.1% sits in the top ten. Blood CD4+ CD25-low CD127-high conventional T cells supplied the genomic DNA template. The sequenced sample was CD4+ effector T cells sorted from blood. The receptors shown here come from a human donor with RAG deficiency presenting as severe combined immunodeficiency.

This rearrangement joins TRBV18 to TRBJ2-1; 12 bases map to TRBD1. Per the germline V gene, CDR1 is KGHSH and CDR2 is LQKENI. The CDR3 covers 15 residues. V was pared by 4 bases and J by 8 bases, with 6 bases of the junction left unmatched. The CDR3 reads CASSQPGQGAYEQFF. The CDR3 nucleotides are TGTGCCAGCTCACAACCGGGACAGGGGGCCTATGAGCAGTTCTTC. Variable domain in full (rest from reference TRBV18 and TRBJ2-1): NAGVMQNPRHLVRRRGQEARLRCSPMKGHSHVYWYRQLPEEGLKFMVYLQKENIIDESGMPKERFSAEFPKEGPSILRIQQVVRGDSAAYFCASSQPGQGAYEQFFGPGTRLTVL.

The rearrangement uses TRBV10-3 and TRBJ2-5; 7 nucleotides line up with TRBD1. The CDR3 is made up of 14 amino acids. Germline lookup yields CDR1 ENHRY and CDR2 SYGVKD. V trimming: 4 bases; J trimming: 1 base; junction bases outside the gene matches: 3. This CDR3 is CAISGDSLQETQYF. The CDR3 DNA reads TGTGCCATCAGTGGGGACAGCCTCCAAGAGACCCAGTACTTC.

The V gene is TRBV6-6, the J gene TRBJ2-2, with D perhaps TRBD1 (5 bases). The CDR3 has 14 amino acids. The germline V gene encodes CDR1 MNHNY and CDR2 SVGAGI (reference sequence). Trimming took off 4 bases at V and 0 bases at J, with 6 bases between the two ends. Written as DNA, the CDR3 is TGTGCCAGCAGTTGGACAACGAACACCGGGGAGCTGTTTTTT. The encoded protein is CASSWTTNTGELFF.

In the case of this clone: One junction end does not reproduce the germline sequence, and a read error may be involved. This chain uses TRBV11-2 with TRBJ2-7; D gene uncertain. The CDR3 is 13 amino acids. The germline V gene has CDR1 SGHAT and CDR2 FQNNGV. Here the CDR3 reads CASSYPGTYVQYF. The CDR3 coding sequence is TGTGCCAGCAGCTATCCCGGTACTTACGTGCAGTACTTC.

CDR3 bases: TGTGCCAGCAGCGTAGGCGGGTTCACTGAAGCTTTCTTT. Translating it yields CASSVGGFTEAFF. This sequence joins TRBV9 and TRBJ1-1; no clear D. The CDR3 consists of 13 residues. Trimming removed 0 bases from V and 4 bases from J, with 7 bases in between. Germline assignment: CDR1 SGDLS and CDR2 YYNGEE.

The CDR3 loop reads CASSLETMNTEAFF. In nucleotides, the CDR3 is TGCGCCAGCAGCTTGGAAACGATGAACACTGAAGCTTTCTTT. The rearrangement links TRBV5-1 to TRBJ1-1, with D hard to call. The CDR3 extends over 14 amino acids. Per germline, CDR1 SGHRS and CDR2 YFSETQ. Trimming stripped 0 bases from V and 0 bases from J, with 6 bases between.

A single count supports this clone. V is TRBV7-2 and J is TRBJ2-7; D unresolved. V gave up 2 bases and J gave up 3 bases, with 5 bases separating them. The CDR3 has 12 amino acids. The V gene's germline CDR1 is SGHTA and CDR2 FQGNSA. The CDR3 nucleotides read TGTGCCAGCAGCTTATGGGGCTACGAGCAGTACTTC. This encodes CASSLWGYEQYF.

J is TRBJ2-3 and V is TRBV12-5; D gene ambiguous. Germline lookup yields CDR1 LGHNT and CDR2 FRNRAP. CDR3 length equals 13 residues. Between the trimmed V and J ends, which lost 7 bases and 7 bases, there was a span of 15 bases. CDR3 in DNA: TGTGCTAGTGCCGGAAGTAGGCCTTATACGCAGTATTTT. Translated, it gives CASAGSRPYTQYF.

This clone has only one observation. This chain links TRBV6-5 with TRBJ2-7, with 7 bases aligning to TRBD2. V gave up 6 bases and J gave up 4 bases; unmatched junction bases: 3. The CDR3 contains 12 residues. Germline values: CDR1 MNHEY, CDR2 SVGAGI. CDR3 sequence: CASRRGGYEQYF. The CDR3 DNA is TGTGCCAGCAGGCGGGGAGGGTACGAGCAGTACTTC.

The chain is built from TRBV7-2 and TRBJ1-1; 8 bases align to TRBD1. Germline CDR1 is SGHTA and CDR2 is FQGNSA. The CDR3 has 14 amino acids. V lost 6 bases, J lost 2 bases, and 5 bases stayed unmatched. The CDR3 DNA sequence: TGTGCCAGCAGTCGAGACAGGGGTAACACTGAAGCTTTCTTT. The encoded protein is CASSRDRGNTEAFF.

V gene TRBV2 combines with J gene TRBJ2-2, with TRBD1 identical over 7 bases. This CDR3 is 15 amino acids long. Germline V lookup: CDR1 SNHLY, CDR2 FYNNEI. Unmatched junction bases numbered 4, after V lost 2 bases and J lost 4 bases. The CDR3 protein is CASSERAGGTGELFF. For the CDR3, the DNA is TGTGCCAGCAGTGAAAGGGCAGGGGGCACCGGGGAGCTGTTTTTT.

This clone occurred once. The CDR3 bases are TGTGCCAGCAGCTGGGACATTACCCCCACAGATACGCAGTATTTT. This sequence encodes CASSWDITPTDTQYF. This chain connects TRBV7-2 to TRBJ2-3; D possibly corresponds to TRBD1 (6 bases). Germline values: CDR1 SGHTA, CDR2 FQGNSA. The CDR3 totals 15 residues. Between the trimmed V and J ends, which lost 4 bases and 2 bases, there was a span of 13 bases.

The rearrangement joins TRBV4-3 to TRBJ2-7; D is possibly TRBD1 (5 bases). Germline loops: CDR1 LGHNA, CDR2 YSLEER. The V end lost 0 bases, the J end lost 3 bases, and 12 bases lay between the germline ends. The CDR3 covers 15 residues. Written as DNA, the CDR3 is TGCGCCAGCAGCCAAGATTGGACACCCTACTACGAGCAGTACTTC. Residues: CASSQDWTPYYEQYF.

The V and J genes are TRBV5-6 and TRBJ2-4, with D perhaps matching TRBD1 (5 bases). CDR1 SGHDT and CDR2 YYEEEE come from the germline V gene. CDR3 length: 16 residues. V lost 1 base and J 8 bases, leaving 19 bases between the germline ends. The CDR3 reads CASSLRQVRGRDIQYF. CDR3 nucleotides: TGTGCCAGCAGCTTGAGGCAGGTGAGAGGCAGGGACATTCAGTACTTC.

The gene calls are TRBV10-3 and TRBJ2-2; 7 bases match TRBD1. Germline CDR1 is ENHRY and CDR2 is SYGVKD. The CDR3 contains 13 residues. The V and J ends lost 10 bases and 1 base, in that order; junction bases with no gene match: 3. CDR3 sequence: CATRTGNTGELFF. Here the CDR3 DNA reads TGTGCCACCCGGACAGGGAACACCGGGGAGCTGTTTTTT.

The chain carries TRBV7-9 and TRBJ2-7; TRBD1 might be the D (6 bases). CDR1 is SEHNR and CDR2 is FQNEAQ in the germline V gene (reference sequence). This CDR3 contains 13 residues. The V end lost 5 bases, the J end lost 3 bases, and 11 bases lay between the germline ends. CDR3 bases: TGTGCCAGCAGCCTCTGGACAGACTACGAGCAGTACTTC. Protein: CASSLWTDYEQYF.

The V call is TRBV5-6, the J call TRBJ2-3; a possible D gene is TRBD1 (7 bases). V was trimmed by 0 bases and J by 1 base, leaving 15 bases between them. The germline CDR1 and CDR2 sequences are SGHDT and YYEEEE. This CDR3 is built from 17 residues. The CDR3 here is CASSLGPGGIRTDTQYF. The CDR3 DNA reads TGTGCCAGCAGCTTGGGTCCAGGGGGGATTCGCACAGATACGCAGTATTTT.

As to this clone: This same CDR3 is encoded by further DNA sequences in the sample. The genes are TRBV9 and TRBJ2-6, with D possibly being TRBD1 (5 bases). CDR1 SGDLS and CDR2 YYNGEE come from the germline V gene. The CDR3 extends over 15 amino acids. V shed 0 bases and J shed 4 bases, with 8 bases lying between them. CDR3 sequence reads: CASSVGGAGANVLTF. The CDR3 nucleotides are TGTGCCAGCAGCGTAGGGGGCGCCGGGGCCAACGTCCTGACTTTC.

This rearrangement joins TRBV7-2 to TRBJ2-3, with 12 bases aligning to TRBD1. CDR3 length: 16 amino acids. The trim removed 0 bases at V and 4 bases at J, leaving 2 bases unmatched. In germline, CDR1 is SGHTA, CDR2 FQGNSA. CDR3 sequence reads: CASSLAGTGGPDTQYF. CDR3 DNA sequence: TGTGCCAGCAGCTTAGCCGGGACAGGGGGCCCAGATACGCAGTATTTT.

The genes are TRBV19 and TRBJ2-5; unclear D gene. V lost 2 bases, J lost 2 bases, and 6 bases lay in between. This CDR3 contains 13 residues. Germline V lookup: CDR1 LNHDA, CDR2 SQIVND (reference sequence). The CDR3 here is CASSIQVQETQYF. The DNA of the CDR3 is TGTGCCAGTAGTATACAAGTACAAGAGACCCAGTACTTC. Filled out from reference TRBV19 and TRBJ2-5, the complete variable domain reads DGGITQSPKYLFRKEGQNVTLSCEQNLNHDAMYWYRQDPGQGLRLIYYSQIVNDFQKGDIAEGYSVSREKKESFPLTVTSAQKNPTAFYLCASSIQVQETQYFGPGTRLLVL.

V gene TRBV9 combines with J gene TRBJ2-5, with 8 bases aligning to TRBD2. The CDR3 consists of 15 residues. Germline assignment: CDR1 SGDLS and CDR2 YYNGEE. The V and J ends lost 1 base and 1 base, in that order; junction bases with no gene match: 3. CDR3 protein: CASSVSSGFQETQYF. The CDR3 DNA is TGTGCCAGCAGCGTATCTAGCGGGTTCCAAGAGACCCAGTACTTC.

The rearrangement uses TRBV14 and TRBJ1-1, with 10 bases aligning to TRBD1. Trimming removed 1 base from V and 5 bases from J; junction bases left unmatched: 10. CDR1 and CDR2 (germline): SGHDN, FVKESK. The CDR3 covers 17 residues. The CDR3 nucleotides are TGTGCCAGCAGCCAAGGGGACAGGGGACGGTGGCCTACTGAAGCTTTCTTT. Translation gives CASSQGDRGRWPTEAFF.

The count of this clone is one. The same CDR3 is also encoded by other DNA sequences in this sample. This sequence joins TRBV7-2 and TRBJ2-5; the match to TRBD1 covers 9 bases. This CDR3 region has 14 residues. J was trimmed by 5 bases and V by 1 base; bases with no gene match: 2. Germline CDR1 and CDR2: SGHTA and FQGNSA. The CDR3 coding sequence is TGTGCCAGCAGCTTAGACAGGGGGCGGGAGACCCAGTACTTC. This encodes CASSLDRGRETQYF.